The TCR beta chain described here comes from a study of T-cell memory formation after mild COVID-19. Study-wide context: Most TCR clusters belonged to a single donor.

From the 5' RACE reads, TCRdb called clonotypes with MiXCR, one entry per CDR3 protein. This table has 120,000 or so distinct CDR3 sequences, over 15% appearing once. The V gene lost 3 bases and the J gene lost 2 bases, with 8 bases spanning the gap. Germline V CDR1 and CDR2: DFQATT, SNEGSKA (reference sequence). This CDR3 spans 12 amino acids. Points from the study as a whole: Clones shrinking between day 15 and 85 showed a balanced CD4/CD8 split, and those that grew later tilted toward CD4+. Clones that contracted clustered mainly in CM and EM if CD4+ and in EMRA if CD8+. The SARS-CoV-2 specificity of second-wave clones reaching peak at day 37 remained unverified.

To note about this clonotype: Its antigen is not identified.

The chain carries TRBV20-1 and TRBJ2-7; D is undetermined. Sequencing input: PBMCs or a T cell subset sorted from them (not recorded which). The source of this sequence is a man younger than 30 who had mild COVID-19 (a few samples of this study predate the infection). Cell type and time point are not known. The CDR3 loop reads CSASLRPYEQYF. The CDR3 DNA is TGCAGTGCTAGTCTCCGGCCCTACGAGCAGTACTTC.